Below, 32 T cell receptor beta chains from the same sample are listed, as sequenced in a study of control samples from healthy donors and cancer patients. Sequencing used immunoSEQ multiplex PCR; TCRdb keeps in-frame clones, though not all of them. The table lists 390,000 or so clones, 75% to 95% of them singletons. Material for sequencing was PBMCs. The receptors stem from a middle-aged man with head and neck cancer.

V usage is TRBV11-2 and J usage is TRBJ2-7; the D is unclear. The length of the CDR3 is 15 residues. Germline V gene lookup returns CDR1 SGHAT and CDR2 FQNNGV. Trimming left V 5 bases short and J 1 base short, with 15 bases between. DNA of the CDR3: TGTGCCAGCAGCCAATCACGGGTCGAATCCTACGAGCAGTACTTC. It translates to CASSQSRVESYEQYF.

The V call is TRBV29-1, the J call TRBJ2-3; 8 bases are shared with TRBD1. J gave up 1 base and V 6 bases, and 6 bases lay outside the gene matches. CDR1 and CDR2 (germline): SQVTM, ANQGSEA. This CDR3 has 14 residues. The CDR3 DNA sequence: TGCAGCGTAACCCTGGGACAGGGCACAGATACGCAGTATTTT. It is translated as CSVTLGQGTDTQYF.

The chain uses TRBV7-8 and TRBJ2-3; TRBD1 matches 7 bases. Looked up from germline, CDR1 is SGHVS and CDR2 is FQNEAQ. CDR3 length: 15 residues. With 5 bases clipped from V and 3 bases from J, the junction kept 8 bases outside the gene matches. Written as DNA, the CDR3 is TGTGCCAGCAGCCGAGAAAGGGGGCCTACAGATACGCAGTATTTT. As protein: CASSRERGPTDTQYF.

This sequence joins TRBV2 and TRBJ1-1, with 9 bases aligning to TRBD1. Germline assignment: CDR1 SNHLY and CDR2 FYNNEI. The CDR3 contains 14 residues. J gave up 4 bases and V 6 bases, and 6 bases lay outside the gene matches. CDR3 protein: CASSARQGGTEAFF. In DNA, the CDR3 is TGTGCCAGCAGCGCAAGACAGGGGGGCACTGAAGCTTTCTTT.

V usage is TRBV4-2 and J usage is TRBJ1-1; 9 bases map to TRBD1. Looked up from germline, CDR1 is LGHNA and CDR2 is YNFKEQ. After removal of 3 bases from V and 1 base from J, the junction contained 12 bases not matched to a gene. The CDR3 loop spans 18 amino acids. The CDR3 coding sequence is TGTGCCAGCAGCCACCCAGTGGGGACAGGGAACCCGAACACTGAAGCTTTCTTT. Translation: CASSHPVGTGNPNTEAFF.

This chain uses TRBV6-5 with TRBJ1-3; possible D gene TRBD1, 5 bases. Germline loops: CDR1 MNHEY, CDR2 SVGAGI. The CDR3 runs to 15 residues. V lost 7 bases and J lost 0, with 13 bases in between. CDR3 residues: CASTGTADSGNTIYF. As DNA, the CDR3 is TGTGCCAGCACAGGGACGGCCGACTCTGGAAACACCATATATTTT.

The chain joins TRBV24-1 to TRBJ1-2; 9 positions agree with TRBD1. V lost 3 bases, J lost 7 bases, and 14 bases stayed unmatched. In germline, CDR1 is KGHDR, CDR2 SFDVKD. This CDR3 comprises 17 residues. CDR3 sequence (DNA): TGTGCCACCAGTGATCCCATTGGACAGGGGACTAATGGTGGCTACACCTTC. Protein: CATSDPIGQGTNGGYTF.

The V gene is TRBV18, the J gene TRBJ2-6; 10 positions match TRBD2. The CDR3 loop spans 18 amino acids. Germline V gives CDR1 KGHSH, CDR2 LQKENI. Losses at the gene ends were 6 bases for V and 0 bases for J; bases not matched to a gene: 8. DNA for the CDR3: TGTGCCAGCTCTCGAGCTAGCGGGGGCGCCTCTGGGGCCAACGTCCTGACTTTC. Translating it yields CASSRASGGASGANVLTF.

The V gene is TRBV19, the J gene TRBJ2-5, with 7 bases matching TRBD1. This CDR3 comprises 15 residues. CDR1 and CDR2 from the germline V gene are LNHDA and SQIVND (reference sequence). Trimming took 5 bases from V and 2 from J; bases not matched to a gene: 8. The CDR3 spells CASSEGQALQETQYF. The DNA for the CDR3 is TGTGCCAGTAGTGAAGGACAGGCCCTTCAAGAGACCCAGTACTTC. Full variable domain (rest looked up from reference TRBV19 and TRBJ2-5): DGGITQSPKYLFRKEGQNVTLSCEQNLNHDAMYWYRQDPGQGLRLIYYSQIVNDFQKGDIAEGYSVSREKKESFPLTVTSAQKNPTAFYLCASSEGQALQETQYFGPGTRLLVL.

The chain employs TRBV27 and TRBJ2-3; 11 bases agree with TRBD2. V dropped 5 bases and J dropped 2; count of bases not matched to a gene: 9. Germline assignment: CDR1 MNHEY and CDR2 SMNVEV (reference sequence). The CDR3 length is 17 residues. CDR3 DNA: TGTGCCAGCAGTCGGGGGCTAGCGGGAGGTTTCACAGATACGCAGTATTTT. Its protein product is CASSRGLAGGFTDTQYF.

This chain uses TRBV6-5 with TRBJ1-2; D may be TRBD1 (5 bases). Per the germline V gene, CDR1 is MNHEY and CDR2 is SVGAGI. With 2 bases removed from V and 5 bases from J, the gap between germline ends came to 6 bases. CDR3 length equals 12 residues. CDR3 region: CASSYQGYGYTF. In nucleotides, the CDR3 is TGTGCCAGCAGTTACCAGGGTTATGGCTACACCTTC.

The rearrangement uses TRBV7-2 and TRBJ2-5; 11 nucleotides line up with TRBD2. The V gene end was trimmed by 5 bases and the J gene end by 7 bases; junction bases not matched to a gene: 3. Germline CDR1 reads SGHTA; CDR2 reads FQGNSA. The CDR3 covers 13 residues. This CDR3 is CASSRGLAGTQYF. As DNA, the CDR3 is TGTGCCAGCAGCCGTGGACTAGCGGGGACCCAGTACTTC. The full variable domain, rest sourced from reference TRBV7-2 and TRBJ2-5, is GAGVSQSPSNKVTEKGKDVELRCDPISGHTALYWYRQSLGQGLEFLIYFQGNSAPDKSGLPSDRFSAERTGGSVSTLTIQRTQQEDSAVYLCASSRGLAGTQYFGPGTRLLVL.

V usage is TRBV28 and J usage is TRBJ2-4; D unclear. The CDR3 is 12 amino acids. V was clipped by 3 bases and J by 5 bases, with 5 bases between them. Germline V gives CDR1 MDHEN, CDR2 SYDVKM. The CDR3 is CASSLAENIQYF. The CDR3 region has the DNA TGTGCCAGCAGTTTGGCAGAAAACATTCAGTACTTC.

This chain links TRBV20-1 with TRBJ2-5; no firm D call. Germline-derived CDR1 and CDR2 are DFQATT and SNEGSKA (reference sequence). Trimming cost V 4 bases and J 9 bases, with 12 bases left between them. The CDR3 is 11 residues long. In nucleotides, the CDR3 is TGCAGTGCTAACGGGCGCGCGGCCCAGTACTTC. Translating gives CSANGRAAQYF.

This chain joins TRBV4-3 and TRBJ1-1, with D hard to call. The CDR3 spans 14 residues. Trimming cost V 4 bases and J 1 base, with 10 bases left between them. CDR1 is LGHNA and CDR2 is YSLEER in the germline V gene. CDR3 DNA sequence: TGCGCCAGCAGCCCTAACAGAGCGAACACTGAAGCTTTCTTT. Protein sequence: CASSPNRANTEAFF.

As DNA, the CDR3 is TGTGCCAGCTCCCGCCTGGCCGACAATCAGCCCCAGCATTTT. Protein product: CASSRLADNQPQHF. J is TRBJ1-5 and V is TRBV9, with D uncertain. V lost 7 bases and J 3 bases, leaving 14 bases between the germline ends. The CDR3 runs 14 residues. The V gene's germline CDR1 is SGDLS and CDR2 YYNGEE. Using reference TRBV9 and TRBJ1-5 for the parts outside the CDR3, the full variable domain is DSGVTQTPKHLITATGQRVTLRCSPRSGDLSVYWYQQSLDQGLQFLIQYYNGEERAKGNILERFSAQQFPDLHSELNLSSLELGDSALYFCASSRLADNQPQHFGDGTRLSIL.

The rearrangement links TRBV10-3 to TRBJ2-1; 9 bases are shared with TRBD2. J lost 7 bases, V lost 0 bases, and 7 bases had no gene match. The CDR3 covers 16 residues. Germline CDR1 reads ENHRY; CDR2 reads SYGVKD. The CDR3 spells CAISESQAGGLNEQFF. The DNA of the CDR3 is TGTGCCATCAGTGAGTCTCAGGCGGGGGGGCTGAATGAGCAGTTCTTC.

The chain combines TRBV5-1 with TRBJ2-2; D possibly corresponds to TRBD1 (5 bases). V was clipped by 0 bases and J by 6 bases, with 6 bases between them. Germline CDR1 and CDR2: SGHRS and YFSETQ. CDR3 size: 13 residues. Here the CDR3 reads CASSLEGPGELFF. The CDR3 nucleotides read TGCGCCAGCAGCTTGGAGGGGCCCGGGGAGCTGTTTTTT.

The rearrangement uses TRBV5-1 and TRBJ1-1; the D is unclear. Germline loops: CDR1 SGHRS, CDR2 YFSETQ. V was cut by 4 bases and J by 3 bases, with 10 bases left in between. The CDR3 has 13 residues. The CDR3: CASSADIYTEAFF. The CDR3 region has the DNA TGCGCCAGCAGCGCAGATATCTACACTGAAGCTTTCTTT.

In DNA, the CDR3 is TGTGCCATCAGTGAGGAGGGGGTCTACGAGCAGTACTTC. This codes for CAISEEGVYEQYF. This chain joins TRBV10-3 and TRBJ2-7; D perhaps matches TRBD1 (6 bases). V was shortened by 2 bases and J by 3 bases, with 8 bases between the two germline ends. In germline, CDR1 is ENHRY, CDR2 SYGVKD. The CDR3 length is 13 residues.

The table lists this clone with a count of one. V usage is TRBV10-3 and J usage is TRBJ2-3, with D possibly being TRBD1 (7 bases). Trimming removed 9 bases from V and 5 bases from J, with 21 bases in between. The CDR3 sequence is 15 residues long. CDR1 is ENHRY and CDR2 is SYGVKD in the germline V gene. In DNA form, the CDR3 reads TGTGCCATACGAGGGGGCGAGGGGGGAGTAGATACGCAGTATTTT. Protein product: CAIRGGEGGVDTQYF.

The CDR3 spells CATTDSGGLYNEQFF. CDR3 coding DNA: TGTGCCACCACCGATAGCGGGGGACTTTACAATGAGCAGTTCTTC. This chain connects TRBV15 to TRBJ2-1; TRBD2 matches at 9 bases. The germline CDR1 and CDR2 sequences are LNHNV and YYDKDF (reference sequence). The CDR3 extends over 15 amino acids. Losses at the gene ends were 7 bases for V and 4 bases for J; bases not matched to a gene: 8.

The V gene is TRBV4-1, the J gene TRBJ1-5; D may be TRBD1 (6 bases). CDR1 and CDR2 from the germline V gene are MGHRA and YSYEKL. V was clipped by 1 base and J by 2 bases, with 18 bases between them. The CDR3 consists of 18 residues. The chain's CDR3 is CASSQGIGGALGNQPQHF. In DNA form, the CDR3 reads TGCGCCAGCAGCCAAGGAATTGGGGGGGCGCTCGGCAATCAGCCCCAGCATTTT.

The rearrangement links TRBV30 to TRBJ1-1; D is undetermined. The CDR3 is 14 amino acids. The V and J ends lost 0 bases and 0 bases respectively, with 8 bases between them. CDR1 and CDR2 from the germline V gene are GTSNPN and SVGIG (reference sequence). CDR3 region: CAWSVRAVNTEAFF. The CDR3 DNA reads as TGTGCCTGGAGTGTAAGGGCTGTGAACACTGAAGCTTTCTTT.

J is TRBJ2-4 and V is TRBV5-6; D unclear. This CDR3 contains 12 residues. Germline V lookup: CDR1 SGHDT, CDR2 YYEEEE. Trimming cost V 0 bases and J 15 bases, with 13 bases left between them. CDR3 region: CASSLGPARWYF. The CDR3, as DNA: TGTGCCAGCAGCTTGGGGCCGGCTCGATGGTACTTC.

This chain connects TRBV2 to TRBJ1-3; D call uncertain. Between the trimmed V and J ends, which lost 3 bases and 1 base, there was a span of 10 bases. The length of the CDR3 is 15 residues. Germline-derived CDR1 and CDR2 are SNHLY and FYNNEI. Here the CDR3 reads CASSDRGPSGNTIYF. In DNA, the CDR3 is TGTGCCAGCAGTGACCGGGGTCCGTCTGGAAACACCATATATTTT.

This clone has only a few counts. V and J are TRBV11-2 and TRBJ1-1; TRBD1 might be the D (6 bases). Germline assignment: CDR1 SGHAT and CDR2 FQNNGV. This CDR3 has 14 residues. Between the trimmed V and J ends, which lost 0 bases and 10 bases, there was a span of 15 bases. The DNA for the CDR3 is TGTGCCAGCAGCTTAGAGGGGGGCGCGGGGGGAGCTTTCTTT. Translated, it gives CASSLEGGAGGAFF.

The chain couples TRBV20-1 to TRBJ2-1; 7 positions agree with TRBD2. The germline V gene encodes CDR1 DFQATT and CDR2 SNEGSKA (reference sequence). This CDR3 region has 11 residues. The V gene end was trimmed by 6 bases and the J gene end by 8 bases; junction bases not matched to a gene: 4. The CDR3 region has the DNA TGCAGTGCCGAGGGAGGGGATGAGCAGTTCTTC. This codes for CSAEGGDEQFF.

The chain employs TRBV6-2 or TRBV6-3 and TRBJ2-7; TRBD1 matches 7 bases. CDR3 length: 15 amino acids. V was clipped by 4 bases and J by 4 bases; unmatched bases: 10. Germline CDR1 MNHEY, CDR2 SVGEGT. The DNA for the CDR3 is TGTGCCAGCAGTTCTCAGGGGGTTTCCTGGTACGAGCAGTACTTC. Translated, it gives CASSSQGVSWYEQYF.

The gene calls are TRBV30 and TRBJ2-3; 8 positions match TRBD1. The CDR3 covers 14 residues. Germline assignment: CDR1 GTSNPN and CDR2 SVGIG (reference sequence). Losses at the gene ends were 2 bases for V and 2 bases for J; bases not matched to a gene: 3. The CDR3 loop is CAWSRTGSTDTQYF. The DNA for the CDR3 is TGTGCCTGGAGTCGGACAGGGTCCACAGATACGCAGTATTTT.

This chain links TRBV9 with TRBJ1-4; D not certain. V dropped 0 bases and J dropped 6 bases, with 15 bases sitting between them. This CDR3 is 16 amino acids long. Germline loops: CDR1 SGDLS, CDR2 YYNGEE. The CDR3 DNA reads TGTGCCAGCAGCGTAGGGGGAAACGATTTGGATGAAAAACTGTTTTTT. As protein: CASSVGGNDLDEKLFF.

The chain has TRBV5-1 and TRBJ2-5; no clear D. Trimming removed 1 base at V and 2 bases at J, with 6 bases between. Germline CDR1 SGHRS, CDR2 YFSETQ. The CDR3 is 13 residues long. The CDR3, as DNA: TGCGCCAGCAGCTTGCGACCTCAAGAGACCCAGTACTTC. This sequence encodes CASSLRPQETQYF.